A selection of T cell receptor beta chains follows, all from one sample in a study of naive and memory T cell subsets. TCRdb processed the UMI-ligation and nested PCR reads anew with MiXCR; each CDR3 protein has one entry. The sample has some 20,000 distinct CDR3 sequences, roughly 9% seen once. Here the sequenced sample was skin, taken from a tuberculin skin test site. These receptors were obtained from an adult in good health. CDR3s include the opening cysteine and the closing phenylalanine or tryptophan. The D gene is left open where the match is weak. The listing skips clone size in some rows; elsewhere it reads once, few, many or a size class.

TRBJ1-5 TRBD1 TRBV19 few TGTGCCAGTACCTCGGCGGGACAGCTCAATCAGCCCCAGCATTTT CASTSAGQLNQPQHF
TRBJ2-2 - TRBV5-6 few TGTGCCAGCAGCTTCTATGGCCGAGCTCCCGGGGAGCTGTTTTTT CASSFYGRAPGELFF
TRBJ1-2 TRBD1 TRBV7-2 many TGTGCCAGCAGCATGGGACAGGAGTTTCGCTACACCTTC CASSMGQEFRYTF
TRBJ1-5 TRBD1 TRBV28 many TGTGCCAGCAGTCCGAACAGGGGCGTGCAGCCCCAGCATTTT CASSPNRGVQPQHF
TRBJ1-5 - TRBV27 - TGTGCCAGCCCCTGCTCGAAAAACAGGGCGCCTAATCAGCCCCAGCATTTT CASPCSKNRAPNQPQHF
TRBJ1-6 - TRBV21-1 - TGTGCCAGCAGCAAATGTGCGGACAGCTATAATTCACCCCTCCACTTT CASSKCADSYNSPLHF
TRBJ2-7 TRBD2 TRBV20-1 medium-sized TGCAGTGCCAATAAGCGGGAGGGCCGAATAAGCGAGCAGTACTTC CSANKREGRISEQYF
TRBJ1-4 - TRBV4-1 - TGCGCCAGCAGCCAAGATTGGGGAGGCCCCAATGAAAAACTGTTTTTT CASSQDWGGPNEKLFF
TRBJ2-7 - TRBV12-3/TRBV12-4 many TGTGCCAGCAGTTTATTATCCTACGAGCAGTACTTC CASSLLSYEQYF
TRBJ2-7 TRBD2 TRBV2 - TGTGCCAGCAGCTCGACTAGCCACGAGCAGTACTTC CASSSTSHEQYF
TRBJ2-1 TRBD2 TRBV12-3/TRBV12-4 many TGTGCCAGCAGTTTAGTGGGGGGACTATCCGATGAGCAGTTCTTC CASSLVGGLSDEQFF
TRBJ1-5 TRBD1 TRBV4-1 few TGCGCCAGCAGCCGCGACAGGGGCGGTCAGCCCCAGCATTTT CASSRDRGGQPQHF
TRBJ2-7 TRBD2 TRBV28 many TGTGCCAGCACGACTAGCGTCTACGAGCAGTACTTC CASTTSVYEQYF
TRBJ1-1 - TRBV28 medium-sized TGTGCCGTGCGATGGGTAAACACTGAAGCTTTCTTT CAVRWVNTEAFF
TRBJ1-3 - TRBV10-2 - TGCGCCAGCCGAAACAGCTCTGGAAACACCATATATTTT CASRNSSGNTIYF
TRBJ2-3 TRBD2 TRBV11-2 few TGTGCCAGCAGCTCCTGGACTAGCGGGGGTGGAGATACGCAGTATTTT CASSSWTSGGGDTQYF
TRBJ1-5 - TRBV24-1 few TGTGCCACTAACTTCAGGGACGCGAATCTCTATAGCAATCAGCCCCAGCATTTT CATNFRDANLYSNQPQHF